The clone carrying this T cell receptor beta chain is medium-sized. The length of the CDR3 is 15 residues. V dropped 7 bases and J dropped 3; count of bases not matched to a gene: 8. Germline V gene sequence: CDR1 LNHDA, CDR2 SQIVND (reference sequence). The record originates from a study of T cell changes during pregnancy in multiple sclerosis. TCRdb's table, derived via immunoSEQ multiplex PCR, lists solely in-frame clones and lacks some. The sample lists around 44,000 clones; around 92% were seen once. The source is a female donor with multiple sclerosis, enrolled in a pregnancy study. The sequencing sample was made of peripheral blood. This chain connects TRBV19 to TRBJ1-1, with TRBD1 matching over 10 bases. The chain's CDR3 is CASMGDRGRDTEAFF. Written as DNA, the CDR3 is TGTGCCAGTATGGGAGACAGGGGGCGCGACACTGAAGCTTTCTTT.